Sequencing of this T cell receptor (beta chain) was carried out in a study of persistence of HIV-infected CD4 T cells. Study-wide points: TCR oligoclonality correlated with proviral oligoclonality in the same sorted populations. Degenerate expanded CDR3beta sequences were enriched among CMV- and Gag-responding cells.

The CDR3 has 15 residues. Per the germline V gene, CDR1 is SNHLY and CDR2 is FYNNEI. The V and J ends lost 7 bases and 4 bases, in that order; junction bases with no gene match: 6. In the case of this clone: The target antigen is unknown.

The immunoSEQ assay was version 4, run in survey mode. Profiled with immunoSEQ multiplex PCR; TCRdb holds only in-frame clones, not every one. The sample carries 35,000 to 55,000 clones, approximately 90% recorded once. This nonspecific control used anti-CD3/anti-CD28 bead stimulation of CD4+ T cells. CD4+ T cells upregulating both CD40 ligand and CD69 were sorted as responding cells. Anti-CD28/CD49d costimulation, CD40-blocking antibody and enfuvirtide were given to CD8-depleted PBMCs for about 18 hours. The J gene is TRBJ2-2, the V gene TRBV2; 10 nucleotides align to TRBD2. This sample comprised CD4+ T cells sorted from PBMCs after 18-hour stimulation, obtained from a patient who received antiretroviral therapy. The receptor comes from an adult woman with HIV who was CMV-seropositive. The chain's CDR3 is CASISGGVGTGELFF. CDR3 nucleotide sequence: TGTGCCAGCATCAGCGGGGGGGTCGGCACCGGGGAGCTGTTTTTT.